This TCR beta chain was retrieved from a study of blood T cell repertoires in COVID-19. At the level of the study: Sample material is recorded as cDNA or gDNA derived from T cells, B-cell-depleted T cells, or PBMCs.

The repertoire was sequenced with immunoSEQ multiplex PCR; TCRdb's copy has only in-frame clones and lacks some. Of about 340,000 clones in the sample, approximately 89% were seen once. The CDR3 is 15 amino acids. The J segment lost 6 bases and the V segment lost 5 bases, leaving 4 bases of the junction unmatched. From germline, CDR1 is SGHTA and CDR2 FQGNSA. The sequenced sample was peripheral blood. The receptor was derived from a woman aged 18-30 years who had recovered from COVID-19. J is TRBJ2-2 and V is TRBV7-2; 12 nucleotides match TRBD1. In DNA form, the CDR3 reads TGTGCCAGCAGCCCGGGGACAGGGGGCGCCGGGGAGCTGTTTTTT. Protein product: CASSPGTGGAGELFF.